The clone carrying this TCR beta chain was seen a few times. Its antigen is unidentified. The entry originates in a study of quantifying T cell responses using KT2 cells. Background on the study: cDNA was made from DNase-treated RNA using alpha and beta constant primers. The second PCR ran as a qPCR until a predetermined fluorescence threshold was reached.

Regarding the study as a whole: At about one KT2 cell per 100,000 PBMC, KT2 sequences were still detected.

An oligo carrying a UMI was ligated to the cDNA 3' end. The first PCR ran about 4 cycles with an equimolar RC1.1 and RC1.2 beta primer mix. Starting with the second PCR, alpha and beta TCR chains went through separate processing. TCRdb independently ran MiXCR on the UMI-ligation and nested PCR reads; one entry per CDR3 protein. The data hold about 50,000 distinct CDR3 sequences, with around a tenth observed a single time. The sample is PBMC spiked with counted cells of clone KT2. The origin of this receptor is a human donor. Sequences were obtained from PBMCs spiked with cells of the T cell clone KT2.

The CDR3 is CASSLFLGPRNTEAFF. CDR3 nucleotide sequence: TGTGCCAGCAGCTTATTCCTTGGGCCCCGGAACACTGAAGCTTTCTTT. The V and J genes are TRBV7-6 and TRBJ1-1; D unresolved. The CDR3 sequence is 16 residues long. Germline V gene lookup returns CDR1 SGHVS and CDR2 FNYEAQ. Trimming took off 2 bases at V and 1 base at J, with 14 bases between the two ends.